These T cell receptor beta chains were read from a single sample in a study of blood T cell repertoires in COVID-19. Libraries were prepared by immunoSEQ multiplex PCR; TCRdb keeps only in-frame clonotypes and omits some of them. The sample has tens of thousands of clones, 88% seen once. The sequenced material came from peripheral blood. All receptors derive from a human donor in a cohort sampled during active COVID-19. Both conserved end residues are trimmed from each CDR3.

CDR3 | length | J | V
ASAGGENYGYT | 11 | TRBJ1-2 | TRBV2
AWSVGSGQQPQH | 12 | TRBJ1-5 | TRBV30
ASSQPGQGFYEQY | 13 | TRBJ2-7 | TRBV19
ASYSGGSGNTIY | 12 | TRBJ1-3 | TRBV3-1/TRBV3-2
ASSLGGGSTGELF | 13 | TRBJ2-2 | TRBV3-1/TRBV3-2
ASSLQGGSTDTQY | 13 | TRBJ2-3 | TRBV5-1
ASRESGGDASGNTIY | 15 | TRBJ1-3 | TRBV7-9
ASSSRDRGLWGYGYT | 15 | TRBJ1-2 | TRBV7-3
ASSLSDFGNTEAF | 13 | TRBJ1-1 | TRBV11-2
SVGGTESRGYEQY | 13 | TRBJ2-7 | TRBV29-1
ASSNSREDTQY | 11 | TRBJ2-3 | TRBV4-1
ASSSGGNEQF | 10 | TRBJ2-1 | TRBV11-3
ASSPQGNQPQH | 11 | TRBJ1-5 | TRBV5-1
ASSQVQAGNQPQH | 13 | TRBJ1-5 | TRBV4-1
ASSQISGPGGYT | 12 | TRBJ1-2 | TRBV3-1/TRBV3-2
ASGGLGRYTEAF | 12 | TRBJ1-1 | TRBV19
ASSLKRELGYT | 11 | TRBJ1-2 | TRBV3-1/TRBV3-2
ATTLGSSYEQY | 11 | TRBJ2-7 | TRBV15
AYSEGGTQY | 9 | TRBJ2-5 | TRBV30
ASSRNRDRVGTEAF | 14 | TRBJ1-1 | TRBV3-1/TRBV3-2
ASSPKDREESYGYT | 14 | TRBJ1-2 | TRBV3-1/TRBV3-2
ASSTGLNSGNTIY | 13 | TRBJ1-3 | TRBV5-4
ASSQDLDRGPEKLF | 14 | TRBJ1-4 | TRBV14
ASSPRHSNYGYT | 12 | TRBJ1-2 | TRBV7-2
ASSPKEPSTEAF | 12 | TRBJ1-1 | TRBV18
ASSSGLATDTQY | 12 | TRBJ2-3 | TRBV7-3
ATSRKRQGPDTQY | 13 | TRBJ2-3 | TRBV15
ASSQQGGYT | 9 | TRBJ1-2 | TRBV19
ASSLAASGSSFYEQY | 15 | TRBJ2-7 | TRBV27
ASSYLGQGNTEAF | 13 | TRBJ1-1 | TRBV6-5
ASSHANRNEQF | 11 | TRBJ2-1 | TRBV3-1/TRBV3-2
ASSPDRVTDGYT | 12 | TRBJ1-2 | TRBV5-1
ASSLSGGLYNEQF | 13 | TRBJ2-1 | TRBV7-8
ASSLGTIFYQETQY | 14 | TRBJ2-5 | TRBV5-1
ASSTGGTNTGELF | 13 | TRBJ2-2 | TRBV11-3
AISESKGGADTQY | 13 | TRBJ2-3 | TRBV10-3
ASRSPGSADTQY | 12 | TRBJ2-3 | TRBV19
ASSLLSNQPQH | 11 | TRBJ1-5 | TRBV12-3/TRBV12-4
ASSLGRGQGGWTGELF | 16 | TRBJ2-2 | TRBV5-5
IGSREGDNEQF | 11 | TRBJ2-1 | TRBV29-1
ASSLDRTGAEQF | 12 | TRBJ2-1 | TRBV7-8
ASSLSGRQGRGYT | 13 | TRBJ1-2 | TRBV28
ASSSKGAPDQPQH | 13 | TRBJ1-5 | TRBV27
ASKPGQGPYEQY | 12 | TRBJ2-7 | TRBV5-1